The clone carrying this T cell receptor beta chain was detected only once. This sample was taken from a study of Ad26.COV2.S vaccination and SARS-CoV-2 variants. Treatment indicated: roughly 18 received Ad26.COV2.S at low or high dose, single or two shots; 5 received placebo; per-sample allocation not given. Sampling was done on day 63 after the first vaccine or placebo injection. Data came from immunoSEQ multiplex PCR; TCRdb stores just in-frame clones and leaves some out. This sample has fewer than 800,000 clones, with around 92% found just once. The CDR3 has 15 amino acids. V trimming: 5 bases; J trimming: 6 bases; junction bases outside the gene matches: 10. The germline CDR1 and CDR2 sequences are SGHRS and YFSETQ.

The source of this sequence is a person between 18 and 65 years old who received the Ad26.COV2.S COVID-19 vaccine or a placebo. This sequence joins TRBV5-1 and TRBJ1-1, with 10 bases that match TRBD1. The sequencing here drew on peripheral blood, taken in a trial of Ad26.COV2.S vaccine versus placebo. The CDR3 sequence: CASSPGTGVSSEAFF. The CDR3 nucleotides read TGCGCCAGCAGTCCCGGGACAGGGGTATCATCTGAAGCTTTCTTT.